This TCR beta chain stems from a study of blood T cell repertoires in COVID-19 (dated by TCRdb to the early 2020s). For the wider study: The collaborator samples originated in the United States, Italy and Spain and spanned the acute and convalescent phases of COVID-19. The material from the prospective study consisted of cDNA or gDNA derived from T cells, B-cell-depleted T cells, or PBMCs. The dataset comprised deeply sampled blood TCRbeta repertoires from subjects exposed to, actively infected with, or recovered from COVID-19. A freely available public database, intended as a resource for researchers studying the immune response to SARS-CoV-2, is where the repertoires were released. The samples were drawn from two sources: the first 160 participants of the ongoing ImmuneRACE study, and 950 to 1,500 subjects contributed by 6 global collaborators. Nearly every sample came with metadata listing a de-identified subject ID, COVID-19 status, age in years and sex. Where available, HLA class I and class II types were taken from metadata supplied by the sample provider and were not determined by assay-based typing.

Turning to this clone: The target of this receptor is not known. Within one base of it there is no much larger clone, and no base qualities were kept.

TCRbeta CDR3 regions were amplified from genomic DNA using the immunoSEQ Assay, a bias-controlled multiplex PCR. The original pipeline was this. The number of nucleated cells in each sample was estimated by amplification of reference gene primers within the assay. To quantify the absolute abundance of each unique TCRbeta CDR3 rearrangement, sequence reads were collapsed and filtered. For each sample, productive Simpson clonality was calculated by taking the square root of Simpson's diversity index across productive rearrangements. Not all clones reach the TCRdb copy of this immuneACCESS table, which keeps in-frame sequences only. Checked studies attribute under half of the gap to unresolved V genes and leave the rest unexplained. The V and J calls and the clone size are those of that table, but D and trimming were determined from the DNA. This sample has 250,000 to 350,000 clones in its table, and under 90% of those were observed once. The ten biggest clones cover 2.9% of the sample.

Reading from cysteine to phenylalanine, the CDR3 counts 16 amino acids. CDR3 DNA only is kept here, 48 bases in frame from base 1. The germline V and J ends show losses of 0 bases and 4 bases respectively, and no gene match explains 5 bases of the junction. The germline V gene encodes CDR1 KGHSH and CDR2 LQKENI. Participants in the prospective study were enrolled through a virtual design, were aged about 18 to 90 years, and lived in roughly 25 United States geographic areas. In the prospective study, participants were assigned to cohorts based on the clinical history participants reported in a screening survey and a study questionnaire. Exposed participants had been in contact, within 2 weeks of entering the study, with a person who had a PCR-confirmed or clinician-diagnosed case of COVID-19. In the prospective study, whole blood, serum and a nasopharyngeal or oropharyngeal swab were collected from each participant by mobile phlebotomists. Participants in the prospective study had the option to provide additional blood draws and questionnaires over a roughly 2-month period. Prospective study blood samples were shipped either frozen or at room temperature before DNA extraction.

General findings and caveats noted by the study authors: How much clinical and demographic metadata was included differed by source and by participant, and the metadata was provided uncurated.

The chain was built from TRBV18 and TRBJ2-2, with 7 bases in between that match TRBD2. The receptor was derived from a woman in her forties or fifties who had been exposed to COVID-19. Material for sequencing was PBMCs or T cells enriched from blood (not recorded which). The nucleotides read TGTGCCAGCTCACCACCCGGTTCGGGGGGCACCGGGGAGCTGTTTTTT. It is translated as CASSPPGSGGTGELFF.